Below, 30 T cell receptor beta chains from the same sample are listed, as sequenced in a study of identical twins. Via MiXCR, TCRdb re-called the 5' RACE reads, giving one row per CDR3 protein. Here the sample spans a few hundred thousand distinct CDR3 sequences, about 15% being singletons. The same specimen was also included in a second study, on yellow fever vaccine responses in identical twins.

The sequencing sample was made of CD4+ T cells sorted from blood. All receptors derive from a young woman in good health.

V gene TRBV9 combines with J gene TRBJ1-2; 8 nucleotides agree with TRBD1. This CDR3 is 16 amino acids long. Trimming removed 3 bases from V and 0 bases from J; junction bases left unmatched: 7. The V gene's germline CDR1 is SGDLS and CDR2 YYNGEE. This chain's CDR3 is CASSGDRYRTNYGYTF. DNA for the CDR3: TGTGCCAGCAGCGGGGACAGGTACCGAACTAACTATGGCTACACCTTC.

This clonotype came up a few times. In DNA, the CDR3 is TGCGCCAGCAGCTTTATACCTCATTCAAACACTGAAGCTTTCTTT. It specifies CASSFIPHSNTEAFF. The chain carries TRBV5-1 and TRBJ1-1, with no clear D. The CDR3 spans 15 residues. Germline assignment: CDR1 SGHRS and CDR2 YFSETQ. The V end lost 2 bases, the J end lost 2 bases, and 13 bases lay between the germline ends.

This chain links TRBV20-1 with TRBJ2-7, with TRBD2 matching over 8 bases. Germline assignment: CDR1 DFQATT and CDR2 SNEGSKA (reference sequence). Germline trimming cut 3 bases from V and 2 bases from J; bases unmatched to any gene: 9. The CDR3 is 15 residues long. CDR3 loop: CSASGGAGGPYEQYV. The CDR3 DNA reads TGCAGTGCTAGCGGAGGGGCGGGGGGCCCCTACGAGCAGTACGTC.

CDR3 sequence (DNA): TGTGCCAGTAGTATAAATCCCTTTAGCGGGCAAGGACGGCGGGGAGATGAGCAGTTCTTC. As protein: CASSINPFSGQGRRGDEQFF. The chain carries TRBV19 and TRBJ2-1; 7 nucleotides match TRBD2. CDR3 length equals 20 residues. Losses at the gene ends were 2 bases for V and 8 bases for J; bases not matched to a gene: 24. CDR1 LNHDA and CDR2 SQIVND come from the germline V gene (reference sequence).

This clonotype turned up a few times. The chain uses TRBV10-3 and TRBJ2-2; no clear D gene. This CDR3 spans 13 amino acids. Germline CDR1 is ENHRY and CDR2 is SYGVKD. Trimming removed 4 bases at V and 7 bases at J, with 10 bases between. The CDR3 spells CAISGNLGGELFF. CDR3 DNA sequence: TGTGCCATCAGTGGGAACTTGGGCGGGGAGCTGTTTTTT.

This clonotype was counted only a few times. The chain recombines TRBV9 with TRBJ2-5, with TRBD2 identical over 11 bases. J lost 5 bases, V lost 4 bases, and 10 bases had no gene match. CDR1 and CDR2 from the germline V gene are SGDLS and YYNGEE. This CDR3 has 16 residues. CDR3 DNA sequence: TGTGCCAGCAGCCCTCAACTAGCGGGAGTTGGGGAGACCCAGTACTTC. Translated, it gives CASSPQLAGVGETQYF.

The chain combines TRBV20-1 with TRBJ2-3; D may match TRBD1 or TRBD2 (5 bases each). V lost 7 bases to trimming and J lost 0 bases, with 23 bases between them. Germline V gene sequence: CDR1 DFQATT, CDR2 SNEGSKA (reference sequence). The CDR3 has 17 residues. DNA for the CDR3: TGCAGTGGTGACAGCCACGGTACGGGGTACAGCACAGATACGCAGTATTTT. Protein sequence: CSGDSHGTGYSTDTQYF.

The chain is built from TRBV7-9 and TRBJ2-1, with 10 positions matching TRBD1. Germline V gives CDR1 SEHNR, CDR2 FQNEAQ (reference sequence). The junction had 11 bases not matched to a gene; V was cut back by 5 bases and J by 7 bases. The length of the CDR3 is 16 residues. The CDR3 loop reads CASSLGQGPSSNEQFF. The CDR3 DNA reads as TGTGCCAGCAGCCTGGGACAGGGGCCTTCAAGTAATGAGCAGTTCTTC.

This clonotype has a handful of counts. The chain is built from TRBV10-1 and TRBJ2-7; no definite D call. CDR3 length: 15 residues. Looked up from germline, CDR1 is WNHNN and CDR2 is SYGVQD (reference sequence). Trimming stripped 4 bases from V and 4 bases from J, with 17 bases between. As DNA, the CDR3 is TGCGCCAGCAGTGGGCAGTCGGAAGGTGGGTACGAGCAGTACGTC. It specifies CASSGQSEGGYEQYV.

Ten or more counts support this clonotype. V is TRBV5-1 and J is TRBJ2-2; D is unresolved. Trimming pared 0 bases from V and 1 base from J, leaving 4 bases between. Germline CDR1 SGHRS, CDR2 YFSETQ. The CDR3 runs 14 residues. CDR3 sequence: CASSLDGNTGELFF. DNA for the CDR3: TGCGCCAGCAGCTTGGACGGGAACACCGGGGAGCTGTTTTTT. Complete variable domain (other parts from reference TRBV5-1 and TRBJ2-2): KAGVTQTPRYLIKTRGQQVTLSCSPISGHRSVSWYQQTPGQGLQFLFEYFSETQRNKGNFPGRFSGRQFSNSRSEMNVSTLELGDSALYLCASSLDGNTGELFFGEGSRLTVL.

The chain's CDR3 is CATGPLGGEFPQQYF. CDR3 nucleotides: TGTGCCACGGGGCCCCTGGGGGGCGAATTTCCCCAGCAGTATTTT. The chain combines TRBV10-3 with TRBJ2-3, with D possibly called TRBD1 or TRBD2 (6 bases each). Germline V gives CDR1 ENHRY, CDR2 SYGVKD. The CDR3 runs 15 residues. V was cut by 10 bases and J by 11 bases, with 28 bases left in between.

The gene calls are TRBV27 and TRBJ1-2, with D maybe TRBD1 (5 bases). Germline CDR1 MNHEY, CDR2 SMNVEV (reference sequence). The CDR3 sequence is 14 residues long. V lost 4 bases and J 6 bases, leaving 15 bases between the germline ends. CDR3 region: CASSYLGGAHGYTF. The CDR3, as DNA: TGTGCCAGCAGTTACCTTGGCGGGGCGCATGGCTACACCTTC.

A few counts support this clonotype. V and J are TRBV6-1 and TRBJ2-7; 7 bases are shared with TRBD1. CDR1 and CDR2 (germline): MNHNS, SASEGT. This CDR3 is built from 15 residues. The V and J ends lost 4 bases and 4 bases, in that order; junction bases with no gene match: 10. CDR3 sequence (DNA): TGTGCCAGCAGTGCCCTCCACGACAGGGTTTACGAGCAGTACGTC. Amino acids: CASSALHDRVYEQYV.

This clonotype was counted many times. The rearrangement links TRBV2 to TRBJ1-1, with a weak D call TRBD1 (5 bases). V lost 1 base to trimming and J lost 6 bases, with 6 bases between them. Germline CDR1 is SNHLY and CDR2 is FYNNEI. CDR3 length: 12 amino acids. This chain's CDR3 is CASSEGGAEAFF. The CDR3 bases are TGTGCCAGCAGTGAAGGGGGGGCTGAAGCTTTCTTT.

This clonotype appeared a few times. This rearrangement joins TRBV7-2 to TRBJ1-1; D is unclear. Germline V lookup: CDR1 SGHTA, CDR2 FQGNSA. The CDR3 consists of 12 residues. Trimming took off 6 bases at V and 10 bases at J, with 15 bases between the two ends. The CDR3, as DNA: TGTGCCAGCAGATTCCTCCATACGGTAGCTTTCTTT. This encodes CASRFLHTVAFF. Filled out from reference TRBV7-2 and TRBJ1-1, the complete variable domain reads GAGVSQSPSNKVTEKGKDVELRCDPISGHTALYWYRQSLGQGLEFLIYFQGNSAPDKSGLPSDRFSAERTGGSVSTLTIQRTQQEDSAVYLCASRFLHTVAFFGQGTRLTVV.

This clonotype has a handful of counts. V and J are TRBV20-1 and TRBJ1-3; D call uncertain. Trimming shortened V by 0 bases and J by 5 bases, and 17 bases separated the two germline ends. Germline CDR1 and CDR2: DFQATT and SNEGSKA (reference sequence). The CDR3 has 16 amino acids. Written as DNA, the CDR3 is TGCAGTGCTAGAGAGGGCCTGGTGGCTACCCGAAACACCATATATTTT. Residues: CSAREGLVATRNTIYF.

The rearrangement joins TRBV25-1 to TRBJ2-7, with 7 bases that match TRBD2. The junction had 7 bases not matched to a gene; V was cut back by 0 bases and J by 5 bases. The CDR3 loop spans 15 amino acids. CDR1 is MGHDK, CDR2 SYGVNS, per germline. The CDR3 DNA reads as TGTGCCAGCAGTGAATATAGGGAGCGGGGTAACGAGCAGTACGTC. Residues: CASSEYRERGNEQYV.

The rearrangement uses TRBV6-1 and TRBJ1-5; D not certain. Germline V gene sequence: CDR1 MNHNS, CDR2 SASEGT. V was clipped by 7 bases and J by 3 bases, with 13 bases between them. The CDR3 loop spans 14 amino acids. CDR3 sequence: CASTPAGFNQPQHF. The CDR3 DNA follows: TGTGCCAGCACCCCGGCGGGGTTCAATCAGCCCCAGCATTTT.

V usage is TRBV12-3 or TRBV12-4 and J usage is TRBJ1-3, with 7 bases that match TRBD1. V was pared by 11 bases and J by 6 bases, with 10 bases of the junction left unmatched. The CDR3 runs 13 residues. CDR3 sequence reads: CALGRDSENTIYF. The CDR3 DNA is TGTGCCCTCGGTAGGGACAGCGAAAACACCATATATTTT.

The CDR3 here is CASSYSSTPSGANVLTF. The CDR3 nucleotides are TGTGCCAGCAGTTACTCCTCTACCCCCTCTGGGGCCAACGTCCTGACTTTC. The rearrangement links TRBV6-2 or TRBV6-3 to TRBJ2-6; no firm D call. Germline V gene lookup returns CDR1 MNHEY and CDR2 SVGEGT. CDR3 length: 17 residues. Trimming removed 0 bases at V and 0 bases at J, with 9 bases between.

The V call is TRBV6-5, the J call TRBJ1-5; D ambiguous. V gave up 0 bases and J gave up 0 bases, with 6 bases separating them. Germline lookup yields CDR1 MNHEY and CDR2 SVGAGI. The CDR3 spans 15 residues. The CDR3, as DNA: TGTGCCAGCAGTTACTCGAGAAGTAGCAATCAGCCCCAGCATTTT. Encoded protein: CASSYSRSSNQPQHF.

This clonotype was seen only a few times. The chain uses TRBV3-1 and TRBJ2-1; tentatively, D is TRBD1 or TRBD2 (6 bases each). The V end was cut by 1 base, the J end by 0 bases, with 10 bases between. The CDR3 loop spans 16 amino acids. From germline, CDR1 is LGHDT and CDR2 YNNKEL (reference sequence). CDR3: CASSQGGGGSYNEQFF. CDR3 bases: TGTGCCAGCAGCCAAGGTGGAGGGGGCTCCTACAATGAGCAGTTCTTC.

The chain uses TRBV6-5 and TRBJ2-5; the D is unclear. Germline V gene lookup returns CDR1 MNHEY and CDR2 SVGAGI. The CDR3 extends over 15 amino acids. The V and J ends lost 0 bases and 4 bases respectively, with 12 bases between them. The CDR3 is CASSYSGTVGETQYF. DNA of the CDR3: TGTGCCAGCAGTTACTCGGGCACGGTCGGAGAGACCCAGTACTTC.

This clonotype was observed a few times. This chain links TRBV12-3 or TRBV12-4 with TRBJ2-5; 8 bases match TRBD2. V was clipped by 5 bases and J by 2 bases; unmatched bases: 7. The length of the CDR3 is 15 residues. Here the CDR3 DNA reads TGTGCCAGCAGTACTAGCGGAACTACACAAGAGACCCAGTACTTC. As protein: CASSTSGTTQETQYF.

The chain combines TRBV7-2 with TRBJ1-2; D not certain. V was pared by 5 bases and J by 5 bases, with 12 bases between. Per germline, CDR1 SGHTA and CDR2 FQGNSA. This CDR3 has 13 amino acids. CDR3 DNA: TGTGCCAGCAGCCCAGCTCTAAAATATGGCTACACCTTC. Protein sequence: CASSPALKYGYTF. The full variable domain, its missing parts supplied by reference TRBV7-2 and TRBJ1-2, is GAGVSQSPSNKVTEKGKDVELRCDPISGHTALYWYRQSLGQGLEFLIYFQGNSAPDKSGLPSDRFSAERTGGSVSTLTIQRTQQEDSAVYLCASSPALKYGYTFGSGTRLTVV.

The rearrangement uses TRBV2 and TRBJ2-1; 7 bases match TRBD1. There are 18 residues in the CDR3. Germline values: CDR1 SNHLY, CDR2 FYNNEI. V dropped 7 bases and J dropped 8; count of bases not matched to a gene: 23. Here the CDR3 DNA reads TGTGCCAGCAAGGGAGACAGGGAACGGTACCGCGAGGACGATGAGCAGTTCTTC. Translated: CASKGDRERYREDDEQFF.

V usage is TRBV15 and J usage is TRBJ2-1, with a possible D match to TRBD2 (6 bases). The CDR3 spans 15 residues. V was pared by 0 bases and J by 6 bases, with 12 bases between. Germline CDR1 reads LNHNV; CDR2 reads YYDKDF (reference sequence). The DNA for the CDR3 is TGTGCCACCAGCAGAGATGGGCGGGATGGCAATGAGCAGTTCTTC. This translates into CATSRDGRDGNEQFF.

The chain recombines TRBV12-3 or TRBV12-4 with TRBJ1-2; 10 positions agree with TRBD1. V was clipped by 2 bases and J by 6 bases; unmatched bases: 6. The CDR3 is 15 amino acids. The CDR3 sequence is CASSLRRTGGNGYTF. The CDR3 nucleotides are TGTGCCAGCAGTTTAAGAAGGACAGGGGGTAATGGCTACACCTTC.

This clonotype has more than one count but fewer than ten. V gene TRBV20-1 combines with J gene TRBJ2-1; no clear D. The V and J ends lost 6 bases and 6 bases respectively, with 12 bases between them. Looked up from germline, CDR1 is DFQATT and CDR2 is SNEGSKA (reference sequence). This CDR3 region has 12 residues. The CDR3 spells CSARQLGNEQFF. The CDR3 DNA follows: TGCAGTGCCAGACAACTTGGCAATGAGCAGTTCTTC.

The CDR3 region is CASSQVGVSGTEQFF. The CDR3 DNA sequence: TGTGCCAGCAGCCAAGTCGGGGTCTCCGGAACTGAGCAGTTCTTC. The rearrangement uses TRBV14 and TRBJ2-1; possible D gene TRBD2, 5 bases. The germline CDR1 and CDR2 sequences are SGHDN and FVKESK. The CDR3 spans 15 residues. V lost 1 base and J lost 9, with 16 bases in between.